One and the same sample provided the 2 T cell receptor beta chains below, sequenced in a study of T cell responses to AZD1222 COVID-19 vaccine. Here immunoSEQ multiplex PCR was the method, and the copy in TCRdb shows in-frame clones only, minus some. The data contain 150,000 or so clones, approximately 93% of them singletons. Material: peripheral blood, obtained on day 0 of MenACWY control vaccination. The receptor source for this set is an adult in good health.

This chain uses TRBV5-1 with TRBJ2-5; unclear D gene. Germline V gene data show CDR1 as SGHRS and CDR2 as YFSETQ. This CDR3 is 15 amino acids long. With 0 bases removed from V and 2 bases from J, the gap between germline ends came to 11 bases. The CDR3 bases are TGCGCCAGCAGCTTGGTTCCAGGAATACAAGAGACCCAGTACTTC. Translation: CASSLVPGIQETQYF. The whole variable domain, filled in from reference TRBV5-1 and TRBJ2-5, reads KAGVTQTPRYLIKTRGQQVTLSCSPISGHRSVSWYQQTPGQGLQFLFEYFSETQRNKGNFPGRFSGRQFSNSRSEMNVSTLELGDSALYLCASSLVPGIQETQYFGPGTRLLVL.

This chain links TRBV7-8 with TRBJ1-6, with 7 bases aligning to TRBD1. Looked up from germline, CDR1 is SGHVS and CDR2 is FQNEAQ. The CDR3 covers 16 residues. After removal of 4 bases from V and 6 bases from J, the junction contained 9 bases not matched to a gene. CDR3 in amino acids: CASSSYRGTLNSPLHF. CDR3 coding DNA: TGTGCCAGCAGCTCTTACAGGGGCACACTTAATTCACCCCTCCACTTT.